Listed below are T cell receptor beta chains from one sample, sequenced in a study of Graves' ophthalmopathy and Graves' hyperthyroidism. TCRdb recomputed calls from the multiplex PCR reads with MiXCR, one row per CDR3 protein. Here the sample spans 1 million to 1.3 million distinct CDR3 sequences, approximately 35% being singletons. Material: peripheral blood or thyroid tissue (not recorded which). The receptors here all came from an adult man with Graves' hyperthyroidism. CDR3s include the opening cysteine and the closing phenylalanine or tryptophan. D genes are given only for firm matches. Expanded clones are given a class, and other clones once, few, many or no size at all.

j_call: TRBJ2-5; d_call: -; v_call: TRBV15; clone_size: many; cdr3_aa: CATSSLRQGLSGGQETQYF; cdr3_nt: TGTGCCACCAGCAGTCTAAGACAGGGACTCAGTGGGGGGCAAGAGACCCAGTACTTC
j_call: TRBJ2-2; d_call: -; v_call: TRBV9; clone_size: many; cdr3_aa: CASSGSGELFF; cdr3_nt: TGTGCCAGCAGCGGTAGCGGGGAGCTGTTTTTT
j_call: TRBJ1-1; d_call: -; v_call: TRBV19; clone_size: few; cdr3_aa: CASIGGLEAFF; cdr3_nt: TGTGCCAGTATCGGCGGCCTAGAAGCTTTCTTT
j_call: TRBJ1-5; d_call: -; v_call: TRBV2; clone_size: many; cdr3_aa: CASGGDGGQPQHF; cdr3_nt: TGTGCCAGCGGTGGCGATGGGGGGCAGCCCCAGCATTTT
j_call: TRBJ1-3; d_call: -; v_call: TRBV12-3/TRBV12-4; clone_size: -; cdr3_aa: CASSFASSGDTIYF; cdr3_nt: TGTGCCAGCAGTTTTGCGAGCTCTGGAGACACCATATATTTT
j_call: TRBJ1-6; d_call: -; v_call: TRBV20-1; clone_size: -; cdr3_aa: CSARAWGSNLHF; cdr3_nt: TGCAGTGCCCGAGCGTGGGGGTCGAACCTCCACTTT
j_call: TRBJ2-7; d_call: -; v_call: TRBV19; clone_size: many; cdr3_aa: CASSSPGDEQYF; cdr3_nt: TGCGCCAGCAGCTCCCCAGGGGACGAGCAGTACTTC
j_call: TRBJ2-2; d_call: -; v_call: TRBV10-1; clone_size: many; cdr3_aa: CASRAGTTGELFF; cdr3_nt: TGCGCCAGCAGGGCGGGTACAACCGGGGAGCTGTTTTTT
j_call: TRBJ2-5; d_call: -; v_call: TRBV20-1; clone_size: few; cdr3_aa: CSGHFEETQYF; cdr3_nt: TGCAGTGGGCATTTTGAAGAGACCCAGTACTTC
j_call: TRBJ2-7; d_call: -; v_call: TRBV15; clone_size: -; cdr3_aa: CATSRGQASSYEQYF; cdr3_nt: TGTGCCACCAGCAGAGGACAGGCAAGCTCCTACGAGCAGTACTTC
j_call: TRBJ2-7; d_call: -; v_call: TRBV28; clone_size: -; cdr3_aa: CASRTPRESREQYF; cdr3_nt: TGTGCCAGCAGAACCCCCCGGGAGTCTAGAGAGCAGTACTTC
j_call: TRBJ2-2; d_call: -; v_call: TRBV12-3/TRBV12-4; clone_size: many; cdr3_aa: CASKGGSNTGELFF; cdr3_nt: TGTGCCAGCAAGGGGGGGTCGAACACCGGGGAGCTGTTTTTT
j_call: TRBJ2-2; d_call: -; v_call: TRBV2; clone_size: many; cdr3_aa: CASSEGETFGELFF; cdr3_nt: TGTGCCAGCAGTGAGGGCGAAACATTCGGGGAGCTGTTTTTT
j_call: TRBJ2-5; d_call: -; v_call: TRBV10-3; clone_size: -; cdr3_aa: CAIGFRGENKETQYF; cdr3_nt: TGTGCCATCGGCTTCAGGGGGGAGAATAAAGAGACCCAGTACTTC
j_call: TRBJ1-4; d_call: TRBD1; v_call: TRBV7-9; clone_size: many; cdr3_aa: CASSFSPVTGGNEKLFF; cdr3_nt: TGTGCCAGCAGCTTCAGTCCTGTGACAGGGGGAAACGAAAAACTGTTTTTT
j_call: TRBJ1-1; d_call: TRBD1; v_call: TRBV4-3; clone_size: few; cdr3_aa: CASSQAAGTGYTEAFF; cdr3_nt: TGCGCCAGCAGCCAGGCAGCCGGGACAGGGTACACTGAAGCTTTCTTT
j_call: TRBJ2-2; d_call: TRBD2; v_call: TRBV7-9; clone_size: -; cdr3_aa: CASSPSTSPGELFF; cdr3_nt: TGTGCCAGCAGCCCCTCGACTAGCCCCGGGGAGCTGTTTTTT
j_call: TRBJ1-5; d_call: -; v_call: TRBV7-9; clone_size: many; cdr3_aa: CASAQENQPQHF; cdr3_nt: TGTGCCAGCGCGCAGGAAAATCAGCCCCAGCATTTT
j_call: TRBJ1-6; d_call: TRBD1; v_call: TRBV29-1; clone_size: -; cdr3_aa: CSVELGRGNSPLHF; cdr3_nt: TGCAGCGTTGAATTGGGCAGGGGGAATTCACCCCTCCACTTT
j_call: TRBJ2-2; d_call: -; v_call: TRBV7-9; clone_size: few; cdr3_aa: CASSFWVGANTGELFF; cdr3_nt: TGTGCCAGCAGCTTTTGGGTCGGAGCGAACACCGGGGAGCTGTTTTTT
j_call: TRBJ2-5; d_call: -; v_call: TRBV15; clone_size: many; cdr3_aa: CATSRDKSTHYEETQYF; cdr3_nt: TGTGCCACCAGCAGAGATAAATCCACCCACTACGAAGAGACCCAGTACTTC
j_call: TRBJ2-2; d_call: -; v_call: TRBV6-4; clone_size: -; cdr3_aa: CASSASRGVDTGELFF; cdr3_nt: TGTGCCAGCAGTGCAAGTAGGGGGGTCGACACCGGGGAGCTGTTTTTT
j_call: TRBJ2-7; d_call: TRBD2; v_call: TRBV7-9; clone_size: -; cdr3_aa: CASSPGLAEYYEQYF; cdr3_nt: TGTGCCAGCAGCCCGGGACTAGCGGAATACTACGAGCAGTACTTC
j_call: TRBJ1-5; d_call: TRBD1; v_call: TRBV20-1; clone_size: many; cdr3_aa: CSAGDSLSDYSNQPQHF; cdr3_nt: TGCAGTGCGGGGGACAGTTTAAGTGATTATAGCAATCAGCCCCAGCATTTT
j_call: TRBJ1-1; d_call: TRBD1; v_call: TRBV20-1; clone_size: once; cdr3_aa: CSAPRQGQMNTEAFF; cdr3_nt: TGCAGTGCCCCACGACAGGGACAAATGAACACTGAAGCTTTCTTT
j_call: TRBJ1-2; d_call: -; v_call: TRBV20-1; clone_size: -; cdr3_aa: CSAWNGEKGYGYTF; cdr3_nt: TGCAGTGCATGGAACGGAGAAAAGGGCTATGGCTACACCTTC
j_call: TRBJ1-5; d_call: -; v_call: TRBV2; clone_size: -; cdr3_aa: CASRGLDSFSNQPQHF; cdr3_nt: TGTGCCAGCAGGGGACTAGACAGCTTTAGCAATCAGCCCCAGCATTTT
j_call: TRBJ1-1; d_call: -; v_call: TRBV19; clone_size: many; cdr3_aa: CASRLWGMNTEAFF; cdr3_nt: TGTGCCAGTAGACTATGGGGTATGAACACTGAAGCTTTCTTT
j_call: TRBJ1-6; d_call: -; v_call: TRBV7-4; clone_size: -; cdr3_aa: CASSLDSGSNSPLHF; cdr3_nt: TGTGCCAGCAGCTTGGATTCAGGGAGTAATTCACCCCTCCACTTT
j_call: TRBJ1-5; d_call: -; v_call: TRBV4-3; clone_size: many; cdr3_aa: CASSQARGNQPQHF; cdr3_nt: TGCGCCAGCAGCCAAGCGAGGGGGAATCAGCCCCAGCATTTT
j_call: TRBJ2-5; d_call: -; v_call: TRBV10-3; clone_size: many; cdr3_aa: CAISEKELAPQETQYF; cdr3_nt: TGTGCCATCAGTGAGAAGGAGTTAGCGCCTCAAGAGACCCAGTACTTC
j_call: TRBJ2-3; d_call: TRBD2; v_call: TRBV15; clone_size: -; cdr3_aa: CATSREASGFSTDTQYF; cdr3_nt: TGTGCCACCAGCAGAGAGGCTAGCGGATTCAGCACAGATACGCAGTATTTT
j_call: TRBJ1-1; d_call: -; v_call: TRBV2; clone_size: many; cdr3_aa: CASSGDMNTEAFF; cdr3_nt: TGTGCCAGTTCCGGGGATATGAACACTGAAGCTTTCTTT
j_call: TRBJ2-7; d_call: TRBD2; v_call: TRBV20-1; clone_size: many; cdr3_aa: CSARWTSGPGEQYF; cdr3_nt: TGCAGTGCTAGGTGGACTAGCGGGCCTGGGGAGCAGTACTTC
j_call: TRBJ1-2; d_call: -; v_call: TRBV14; clone_size: -; cdr3_aa: CASSQGNSF; cdr3_nt: TGTGCCAGCAGCCAAGGCAACTCCTTC
j_call: TRBJ2-6; d_call: -; v_call: TRBV28; clone_size: -; cdr3_aa: CASRSLANVLTF; cdr3_nt: TGTGCCAGCAGGTCCCTTGCCAACGTCCTGACTTTC
j_call: TRBJ1-1; d_call: -; v_call: TRBV19; clone_size: few; cdr3_aa: CASSIVGYEQNTEAFF; cdr3_nt: TGTGCCAGTAGTATAGTCGGGTACGAACAAAACACTGAAGCTTTCTTT
j_call: TRBJ2-7; d_call: TRBD1; v_call: TRBV20-1; clone_size: many; cdr3_aa: CSAITGTGDYEQYF; cdr3_nt: TGCAGTGCTATTACCGGGACAGGGGACTACGAGCAGTACTTC
j_call: TRBJ2-7; d_call: -; v_call: TRBV6-1; clone_size: few; cdr3_aa: CATTQGFYEQYF; cdr3_nt: TGTGCCACGACCCAGGGATTCTACGAGCAGTACTTC
j_call: TRBJ1-2; d_call: -; v_call: TRBV7-2; clone_size: many; cdr3_aa: CASSEGGGGAYGYTF; cdr3_nt: TGTGCCAGCAGCGAAGGGGGGGGGGGCGCCTATGGCTACACCTTC
j_call: TRBJ2-5; d_call: -; v_call: TRBV20-1; clone_size: -; cdr3_aa: CSARGPRGGETQYF; cdr3_nt: TGCAGTGCTAGAGGTCCCAGGGGAGGGGAGACCCAGTACTTC
j_call: TRBJ2-6; d_call: TRBD1; v_call: TRBV5-1; clone_size: few; cdr3_aa: CASSLVGTRDRDSGANVLTF; cdr3_nt: TGCGCCAGCAGCTTGGTTGGGACCCGGGACAGGGATTCTGGGGCCAACGTCCTGACTTTC
j_call: TRBJ1-6; d_call: -; v_call: TRBV4-1; clone_size: few; cdr3_aa: CASSQDLGRNSPLHF; cdr3_nt: TGCGCCAGCAGCCAAGATTTAGGACGGAATTCACCCCTCCACTTT
j_call: TRBJ2-5; d_call: -; v_call: TRBV19; clone_size: many; cdr3_aa: CASSPTGKGETQYF; cdr3_nt: TGTGCCAGTAGTCCTACAGGGAAAGGAGAGACCCAGTACTTC